These 3 T cell receptor beta chains originate from one sample sequenced in a study of CD8+ T cells in alopecia areata. Treatment described: oral pan-JAK inhibitor, 5-10 mg twice daily. Sequencing relied on a cDNA template that was reverse transcribed from extracted RNA. Method: immunoSEQ multiplex PCR; TCRdb's copy keeps in-frame clones and lacks some. The top ten hold approximately 3.1% of the sample, which has approximately 110,000 clones, 56% seen once. The specimen comprised CD4+ T cells sorted from blood, sampled at week 24, from a patient treated with tofacitinib. These receptors came from a human donor with alopecia areata.

A single count supports this clone. The chain employs TRBV6-5 and TRBJ2-3; the match to TRBD1 covers 7 bases. Germline-derived CDR1 and CDR2 are MNHEY and SVGAGI. The CDR3 is 13 residues long. V shed 10 bases, J shed 2 bases, and the junction held 6 bases outside the gene matches. The CDR3 loop reads CAIKGTATDTQYF. The CDR3 DNA reads as TGTGCCATCAAAGGGACAGCCACAGATACGCAGTATTTT.

V is TRBV2 and J is TRBJ1-5; D is uncertain. V lost 5 bases and J 2 bases, leaving 10 bases between the germline ends. CDR3 size: 14 residues. Germline CDR1 and CDR2: SNHLY and FYNNEI. Here the CDR3 reads CASSRLAGNQPQHF. The CDR3 DNA follows: TGTGCCAGCAGTAGACTTGCGGGCAATCAGCCCCAGCATTTT.

This sequence joins TRBV1 and TRBJ1-2. TRBV1 counts as a pseudogene. This CDR3 has 10 amino acids. CDR3 residues: CTSSPYGYTF. The CDR3 DNA follows: TGCACCAGCAGCCCCTATGGCTACACCTTC.